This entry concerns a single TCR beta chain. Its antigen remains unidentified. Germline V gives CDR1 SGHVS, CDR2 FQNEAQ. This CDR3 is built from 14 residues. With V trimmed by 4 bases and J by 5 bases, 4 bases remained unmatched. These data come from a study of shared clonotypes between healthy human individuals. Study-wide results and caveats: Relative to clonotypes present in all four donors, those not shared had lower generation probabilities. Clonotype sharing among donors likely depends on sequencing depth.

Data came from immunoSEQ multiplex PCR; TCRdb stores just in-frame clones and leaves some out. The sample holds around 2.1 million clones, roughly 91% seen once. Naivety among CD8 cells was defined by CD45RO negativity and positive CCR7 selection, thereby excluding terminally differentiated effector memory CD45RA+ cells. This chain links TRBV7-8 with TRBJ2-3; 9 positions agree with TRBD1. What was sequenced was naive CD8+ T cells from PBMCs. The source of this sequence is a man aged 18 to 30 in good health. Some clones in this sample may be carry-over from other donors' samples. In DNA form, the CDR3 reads TGTGCCAGCAGCTCGGGGACAGGGATAGATACGCAGTATTTT. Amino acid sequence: CASSSGTGIDTQYF.